There are a few counts of the clone carrying this T cell receptor (beta chain). This CDR3 is 14 amino acids long. CDR1 is ENHRY, CDR2 SYGVKD, per germline. V dropped 3 bases and J dropped 2; count of bases not matched to a gene: 3. This entry belongs to a study of T-cell memory formation after mild COVID-19. Study overall: Among the donors, TCR clusters were largely specific to each donor.

TCR alpha and TCR beta cDNA libraries carrying sample barcodes and UMIs were produced by 5'RACE using constant-segment primers. MiXCR was run by TCRdb on the 5' RACE reads, yielding one entry per CDR3 protein. The table lists 290,000 or so distinct CDR3 sequences, roughly a fifth of them singletons. The rearrangement links TRBV10-3 to TRBJ1-1; 7 bases agree with TRBD1. Sequencing was done on a sample of PBMCs or a T cell subset sorted from them (not recorded which). The receptor comes from a man between 18 and 29 years old who had mild COVID-19 (a few samples of this study predate the infection). Cell type and time point are not known. The CDR3 coding sequence is TGTGCCATCAGTGATGACAGGGACAACACTGAAGCTTTCTTT. Protein: CAISDDRDNTEAFF.